A single sample gave rise to the 14 T cell receptor beta chains below, sequenced in a study of response to subunit inactivated influenza vaccine. One entry per CDR3 protein results from TCRdb running MiXCR on the RT-PCR reads. The table records roughly 710,000 distinct CDR3 sequences, about 14% of them present only once. The sample was PBMCs from blood, taken roughly 15 days before vaccination. The receptors here all came from a man aged 50-60 years who received an inactivated influenza vaccine.

This clonotype has more than one count but fewer than ten. The genes are TRBV5-6 and TRBJ2-7; 8 bases fit TRBD1. V was clipped by 1 base and J by 7 bases; unmatched bases: 19. The germline V gene has CDR1 SGHDT and CDR2 YYEEEE. This CDR3 spans 18 amino acids. The CDR3 sequence is CASSLYLSFAGQAGEQYF. CDR3 nucleotides: TGTGCCAGCAGCTTGTACCTTAGCTTTGCGGGACAGGCGGGGGAGCAGTACTTC.

There are a few counts of this clonotype. The CDR3 is CASSSSGGSGDTQYF. CDR3 nucleotides: TGCGCCAGCAGCTCTAGCGGGGGGTCGGGTGATACGCAGTATTTT. The chain joins TRBV5-1 to TRBJ2-3, with 11 bases that match TRBD2. The CDR3 covers 15 residues. J was trimmed by 6 bases and V by 3 bases; bases with no gene match: 6. Germline loops: CDR1 SGHRS, CDR2 YFSETQ.

This clonotype showed up just a few times. This chain uses TRBV7-8 with TRBJ2-2; 7 bases are shared with TRBD1. There are 15 residues in the CDR3. Losses at the gene ends were 5 bases for V and 4 bases for J; bases not matched to a gene: 7. Germline assignment: CDR1 SGHVS and CDR2 FQNEAQ. The CDR3 sequence: CASSPRQGVTGELFF. CDR3 sequence (DNA): TGTGCCAGCAGCCCACGACAGGGTGTCACCGGGGAGCTGTTTTTT.

This clonotype was found a few times. The chain employs TRBV10-1 and TRBJ2-1; 12 positions match TRBD2. Trimming at V came to 0 bases and at J to 9 bases, leaving 6 bases not matched to a gene. The CDR3 runs to 16 residues. In germline, CDR1 is WNHNN, CDR2 SYGVQD (reference sequence). The CDR3 loop reads CASSESLAGGPGEQFF. CDR3 DNA sequence: TGCGCCAGCAGTGAGTCCCTAGCGGGGGGGCCGGGTGAGCAGTTCTTC.

This clonotype was observed many times. V is TRBV9 and J is TRBJ2-1, with D perhaps given as TRBD1 or TRBD2 (6 bases each). Germline V gene lookup returns CDR1 SGDLS and CDR2 YYNGEE. V was pared by 6 bases and J by 4 bases, with 20 bases between. The CDR3 runs to 16 residues. The CDR3: CASTTEGVAVYNEQFF. The CDR3 bases are TGTGCCAGCACCACTGAGGGGGTAGCGGTTTACAATGAGCAGTTCTTC.

This chain joins TRBV5-1 and TRBJ1-1; 12 positions match TRBD1. V gave up 3 bases and J gave up 5 bases; unmatched junction bases: 5. This CDR3 has 15 residues. Germline CDR1 SGHRS, CDR2 YFSETQ. The CDR3 DNA reads as TGCGCCAGCAGCTGGGGACAGGGGGCGAAGACTGAAGCTTTCTTT. Translated, it gives CASSWGQGAKTEAFF.

The chain employs TRBV7-8 and TRBJ1-1; no clear D. Trimming cost V 5 bases and J 6 bases, with 19 bases left between them. This CDR3 contains 15 residues. CDR1 and CDR2 (germline): SGHVS, FQNEAQ. The CDR3 loop is CASSLALRATAEAFF. The CDR3 DNA follows: TGTGCCAGCAGCCTGGCTCTTCGTGCCACGGCTGAAGCTTTCTTT.

The chain employs TRBV7-8 and TRBJ1-1; D is unresolved. Germline assignment: CDR1 SGHVS and CDR2 FQNEAQ. This CDR3 is 15 amino acids long. V was pared by 2 bases and J by 1 base, with 11 bases between. The DNA for the CDR3 is TGTGCCAGCAGCTTAAGTAGAGCTCCGAACACTGAAGCTTTCTTT. It encodes CASSLSRAPNTEAFF.

J is TRBJ2-1 and V is TRBV30, with TRBD1 matching over 9 bases. Germline loops: CDR1 GTSNPN, CDR2 SVGIG (reference sequence). With V trimmed by 5 bases and J by 8 bases, 10 bases remained unmatched. The length of the CDR3 is 14 residues. The CDR3 region is CAWADAQGAYEQFF. The DNA for the CDR3 is TGTGCCTGGGCGGACGCACAGGGGGCTTATGAGCAGTTCTTC. Full variable domain (remainder filled in from reference TRBV30 and TRBJ2-1): SQTIHQWPATLVQPVGSPLSLECTVEGTSNPNLYWYRQAAGRGLQLLFYSVGIGQISSEVPQNLSASRPQDRQFILSSKKLLLSDSGFYLCAWADAQGAYEQFFGPGTRLTVL.

J is TRBJ1-5 and V is TRBV10-3, with a weak D call TRBD1 (5 bases). Deletions cut 3 bases from V and 2 bases from J, with 11 bases between. Germline V CDR1 and CDR2: ENHRY, SYGVKD. CDR3 length: 15 residues. CDR3 sequence reads: CAISENRGGNQPQHF. The DNA for the CDR3 is TGTGCCATCAGTGAAAACCGGGGGGGCAATCAGCCCCAGCATTTT.

This clonotype has more than one count but fewer than ten. The genes are TRBV6-1 and TRBJ1-5, with no clear D. CDR1 and CDR2 from the germline V gene are MNHNS and SASEGT. V lost 2 bases to trimming and J lost 5 bases, with 13 bases between them. The CDR3 has 15 residues. The CDR3 sequence is CASSEFMLGDQPQHF. The CDR3 bases are TGTGCCAGCAGTGAATTTATGCTCGGGGATCAGCCCCAGCATTTT.

The rearrangement joins TRBV24-1 to TRBJ2-1, with D perhaps TRBD1 or TRBD2 (7 bases each). Trimming shortened V by 2 bases and J by 7 bases, and 17 bases separated the two germline ends. Germline assignment: CDR1 KGHDR and CDR2 SFDVKD. The CDR3 has 16 amino acids. CDR3 loop: CATSDYRGGDGNEQFF. CDR3 bases: TGTGCCACCAGTGATTACAGGGGAGGGGATGGGAATGAGCAGTTCTTC.

This clonotype was counted a few times. This chain connects TRBV28 to TRBJ1-3, with 8 bases fitting TRBD1. The germline V gene encodes CDR1 MDHEN and CDR2 SYDVKM. This CDR3 contains 15 residues. Germline trimming cut 7 bases from V and 6 bases from J; bases unmatched to any gene: 11. The CDR3 is CASTLDRGSLNTIYF. The CDR3 DNA reads as TGTGCCAGCACCCTAGACAGGGGTAGTTTAAACACCATATATTTT.

The CDR3 is CASSPLSGRGPNNEQFF. The CDR3, as DNA: TGTGCCAGCAGTCCCCTTAGCGGGAGGGGTCCCAACAATGAGCAGTTCTTC. This chain connects TRBV12-3 or TRBV12-4 to TRBJ2-1; 11 bases fit TRBD2. The CDR3 spans 17 residues. V lost 5 bases, J lost 5 bases, and 11 bases stayed unmatched.